This T cell receptor (beta chain) is from a study of T cell repertoires in cytomegalovirus infection. Whole-study context: An indication of both CMV infection and matching HLA type came from public TCR beta signatures. Study-level findings and limits: Clonotype analysis showed dominance of the ex vivo response by HLA-C-restricted CMV-specific TCR beta clonotypes. Cumulative frequency (of public TCR beta family members) identified carriers of CMV plus the relevant HLA.

This clonotype occurred a few times. What it binds is unknown. TCRdb called the reads again in MiXCR, with one record for every CDR3 protein. The sample includes fewer than 700,000 distinct CDR3 sequences, approximately 24% seen only once; the top ten take less than 10%. Germline V CDR1 and CDR2: MDHEN, SYDVKM. This CDR3 comprises 20 residues. Losses at the gene ends were 4 bases for V and 3 bases for J; bases not matched to a gene: 9. The rearrangement links TRBV28 to TRBJ2-6; 16 bases are a match to TRBD2. The sequencing input was CD8+ T cells from PBMCs. The TCR originated in a human donor in good health (CMV status not recorded). Some clones in this sample may be carry-over from other donors' samples. The CDR3 reads CASSYGTSGGAFHGANVLTF. The DNA of the CDR3 is TGTGCCAGCAGTTATGGGACTAGCGGGGGGGCGTTTCATGGGGCCAACGTCCTGACTTTC.